This T cell receptor beta chain was identified during a study of cytomegalovirus exposure and HLA in healthy donors. Trimming left V 2 bases short and J 6 bases short, with 14 bases between. This CDR3 comprises 14 residues. The germline V gene has CDR1 MDHEN and CDR2 SYDVKM. Primers for the PCR totalled 60 Vbeta and 13 Jbeta. Using immunoSEQ multiplex PCR, the repertoire was profiled, and TCRdb retains in-frame clones only, with some absent. The table lists 130,000 or so clones, about 80% of them singletons. The study, taken as a whole, reports: Later analysis suggested most CMV-associated TCR beta chains were HLA-restricted. DRB1 had the most TCR associations and HLA-C the fewest, a later analysis found, with rates varying by HLA locus. Three chains linked to CMV were shown in vitro to be specific for CMV antigens.

As regards this clone: Its antigen is as yet unknown.

The V gene is TRBV28, the J gene TRBJ2-7; D is ambiguous. Input material: PBMCs. The receptor was derived from a man aged 25 to 40 in good health and CMV-seronegative. CDR3 bases: TGTGCCAGCAGTTTAAACCCGGTTAGAGGCGAGCAGTACTTC. This codes for CASSLNPVRGEQYF.